A single sample is the source of the 11 T cell receptor beta chains below, sequenced in a study of blood T cell repertoires in COVID-19. Clones were read by immunoSEQ multiplex PCR, and TCRdb kept only the in-frame ones, dropping some. Of under 95,000 clones in the sample, about 89% were seen once. Material: peripheral blood. These receptor sequences come from a woman in her forties or fifties in a cohort sampled during active COVID-19.

The rearrangement uses TRBV11-2 and TRBJ2-1; TRBD2 matches at 7 bases. The CDR3 runs to 16 residues. Trimming removed 4 bases from V and 3 bases from J; junction bases left unmatched: 9. Germline values: CDR1 SGHAT, CDR2 FQNNGV. The CDR3 region has the DNA TGTGCCAGCAGCTCACCCCTAGCGGACCACTACAATGAGCAGTTCTTC. Translating it yields CASSSPLADHYNEQFF.

The V call is TRBV19, the J call TRBJ1-5; 7 bases are a match to TRBD1. Germline V CDR1 and CDR2: LNHDA, SQIVND (reference sequence). This CDR3 has 16 residues. V trimming: 5 bases; J trimming: 0 bases; junction bases outside the gene matches: 7. For the CDR3, the DNA is TGTGCCAGTAGTGGGACAGTGAGGGTTAGCAATCAGCCCCAGCATTTT. It codes for CASSGTVRVSNQPQHF.

CDR3 amino acids: CASSTPGFGNTIYF. Written as DNA, the CDR3 is TGTGCCAGTAGTACCCCAGGGTTCGGAAACACCATATATTTT. The gene calls are TRBV19 and TRBJ1-3; possibly TRBD1 for D (5 bases). Germline V gene lookup returns CDR1 LNHDA and CDR2 SQIVND (reference sequence). The CDR3 has 14 amino acids. Trimming took 4 bases from V and 4 from J, leaving 11 bases between them.

The chain recombines TRBV19 with TRBJ2-3; maybe TRBD1 (5 bases). Trimming left V 10 bases short and J 1 base short, with 9 bases between. The germline CDR1 and CDR2 sequences are LNHDA and SQIVND (reference sequence). This CDR3 has 12 residues. CDR3 in amino acids: CATQGGTDTQYF. CDR3 nucleotide sequence: TGTGCCACTCAAGGGGGCACAGATACGCAGTATTTT.

This chain uses TRBV6-1 with TRBJ2-2, with D maybe TRBD1 (6 bases). This CDR3 region has 16 residues. Germline CDR1 MNHNS, CDR2 SASEGT. Trimming stripped 2 bases from V and 1 base from J, with 11 bases between. CDR3 protein: CASSERRTVNTGELFF. CDR3 bases: TGTGCCAGCAGTGAAAGGAGGACAGTGAACACCGGGGAGCTGTTTTTT.

The V gene is TRBV15, the J gene TRBJ2-2; tentative D call: TRBD2 (6 bases). V shed 0 bases and J shed 6 bases, with 8 bases lying between them. Germline-derived CDR1 and CDR2 are LNHNV and YYDKDF (reference sequence). The CDR3 extends over 14 amino acids. The chain's CDR3 is CATSREDYPGELFF. The CDR3 DNA sequence: TGTGCCACCAGCAGAGAGGACTACCCCGGGGAGCTGTTTTTT. Full variable domain (rest looked up from reference TRBV15 and TRBJ2-2): DAMVIQNPRYQVTQFGKPVTLSCSQTLNHNVMYWYQQKSSQAPKLLFHYYDKDFNNEADTPDNFQSRRPNTSFCFLDIRSPGLGDTAMYLCATSREDYPGELFFGEGSRLTVL.

The chain uses TRBV30 and TRBJ2-7; 7 positions agree with TRBD2. Trimming removed 1 base from V and 11 bases from J; junction bases left unmatched: 17. The CDR3 consists of 15 residues. Germline V CDR1 and CDR2: GTSNPN, SVGIG (reference sequence). The CDR3 nucleotides read TGTGCCTGGAGTGCCGGGACCCGGGACTATGTTTTTGAGTACTTC. It yields the protein CAWSAGTRDYVFEYF.

V usage is TRBV19 and J usage is TRBJ1-1; TRBD1 agrees at 10 bases. This CDR3 contains 15 residues. In germline, CDR1 is LNHDA, CDR2 SQIVND (reference sequence). The V and J ends lost 7 bases and 3 bases, in that order; junction bases with no gene match: 8. In DNA, the CDR3 is TGTGCCAGTATCCTAGGGACAGGGGAGCACACTGAAGCTTTCTTT. This translates into CASILGTGEHTEAFF.

This rearrangement joins TRBV3-1 (or the pseudogene TRBV3-2) to TRBJ2-7; 9 bases line up with TRBD1. Trimming took 7 bases from V and 3 from J; bases not matched to a gene: 10. CDR1 LGHDT and CDR2 YNNKEL come from the germline V gene (reference sequence). This CDR3 comprises 15 residues. In DNA form, the CDR3 reads TGTGCCAGCATGACATCGGACAGGGGCGACTACGAGCAGTACTTC. This translates into CASMTSDRGDYEQYF.

The sample holds one count of this clone. The V and J genes are TRBV25-1 and TRBJ1-2; no clear D gene. The CDR3 totals 15 residues. CDR1 and CDR2 from the germline V gene are MGHDK and SYGVNS. Deletions cut 5 bases from V and 4 bases from J, with 17 bases between. The CDR3 loop reads CASSPNLGLSYGYTF. In DNA form, the CDR3 reads TGTGCCAGCAGTCCCAACCTAGGACTATCCTATGGCTACACCTTC.

The chain combines TRBV5-6 with TRBJ2-7; 7 nucleotides line up with TRBD1. Germline CDR1 and CDR2: SGHDT and YYEEEE. The ends lost 2 bases at V and 0 bases at J; junction bases unmatched: 14. This CDR3 region has 18 residues. CDR3 nucleotides: TGTGCCAGCAGCTTCCTGGGACAGTCGAGTGATGGCTCCTACGAGCAGTACTTC. This codes for CASSFLGQSSDGSYEQYF.